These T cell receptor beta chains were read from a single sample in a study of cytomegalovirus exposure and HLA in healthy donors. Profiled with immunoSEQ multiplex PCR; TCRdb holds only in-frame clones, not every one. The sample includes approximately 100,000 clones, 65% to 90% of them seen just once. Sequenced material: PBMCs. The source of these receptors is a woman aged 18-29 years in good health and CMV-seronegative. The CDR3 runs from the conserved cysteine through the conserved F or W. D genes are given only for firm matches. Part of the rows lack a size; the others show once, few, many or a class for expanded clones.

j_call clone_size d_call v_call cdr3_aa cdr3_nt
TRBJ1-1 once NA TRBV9 CASSRNPGIKYTEAFF TGTGCCAGCAGCCGAAACCCAGGGATTAAGTACACTGAAGCTTTCTTT
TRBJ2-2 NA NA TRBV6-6 CASSYSRGGGELFF TGTGCCAGCAGTTACTCGCGGGGAGGCGGGGAGCTGTTTTTT
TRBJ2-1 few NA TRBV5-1 CASSYPEGAGNEQFF TGCGCCAGCAGCTATCCCGAGGGGGCGGGGAATGAGCAGTTCTTC
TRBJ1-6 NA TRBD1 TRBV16 CASSQIDRDNSPLHF TGTGCCAGCAGCCAGATAGACAGGGATAATTCACCCCTCCACTTT
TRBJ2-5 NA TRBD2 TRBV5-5 CATRLAGFQETQYF TGTGCCACTCGACTAGCGGGATTTCAAGAGACCCAGTACTTC
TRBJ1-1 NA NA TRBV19 CASSPVGGREAFF TGTGCCAGTAGTCCGGTGGGGGGGCGGGAAGCTTTCTTT
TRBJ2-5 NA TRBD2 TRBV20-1 CSVQLGREQYF TGCAGTGTCCAGCTGGGGAGGGAGCAGTACTTC
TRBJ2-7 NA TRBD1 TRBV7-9 CASSSRDRAIYEQYF TGTGCCAGCAGCTCCCGGGACAGGGCCATTTACGAGCAGTACTTC
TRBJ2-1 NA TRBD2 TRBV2 CASSEPRGAGGKNNEQFF TGTGCCAGCAGTGAGCCACGGGGGGCGGGGGGGAAGAACAATGAGCAGTTCTTC
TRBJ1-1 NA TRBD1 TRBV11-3 CASSGGQKSENTEAFF TGTGCCAGCAGCGGGGGACAGAAGTCTGAGAACACTGAAGCTTTCTTT
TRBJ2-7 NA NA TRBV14 CASSQDYAGQGIYEQYF TGTGCCAGCAGCCAAGATTATGCAGGGCAGGGGATTTACGAGCAGTACTTC
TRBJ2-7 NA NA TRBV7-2 CASSLVHYEQYF TGTGCCAGCAGCTTAGTACACTACGAGCAGTACTTC
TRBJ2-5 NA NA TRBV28 CASSPSPGETQYF TGTGCCAGCAGCCCCTCCCCAGGAGAGACCCAGTACTTC
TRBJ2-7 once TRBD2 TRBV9 CASSVGASGLYEQYF TGTGCCAGCAGCGTAGGGGCTAGCGGTCTCTACGAGCAGTACTTC
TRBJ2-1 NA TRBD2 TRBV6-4 CASSDGAGGDEQFF TGTGCCAGCAGTGACGGAGCGGGAGGTGATGAGCAGTTCTTC
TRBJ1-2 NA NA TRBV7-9 CASSLATDTNYGYTF TGTGCCAGCAGCCTCGCTACGGACACTAACTATGGCTACACCTTC
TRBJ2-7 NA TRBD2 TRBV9 CASTPSIRTSGRTSYEQYF TGTGCCAGCACCCCGTCGATTCGGACTAGCGGGAGGACCTCCTACGAGCAGTACTTC
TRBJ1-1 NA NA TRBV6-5 CASSLVFRGNTEAFF TGTGCCAGCAGTCTAGTTTTCAGGGGGAACACTGAAGCTTTCTTT
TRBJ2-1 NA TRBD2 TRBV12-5 CASGLLAGGHNEQFF TGTGCTAGTGGTCTACTAGCGGGAGGGCACAATGAGCAGTTCTTC
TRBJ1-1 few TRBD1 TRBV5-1 CASSLTGGIMNTEAFF TGCGCCAGCAGCTTAACAGGGGGCATAATGAACACTGAAGCTTTCTTT
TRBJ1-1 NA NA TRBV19 CASSTTWQGEAFF TGTGCCAGTAGTACGACTTGGCAGGGTGAAGCTTTCTTT
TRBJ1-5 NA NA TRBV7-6 CASSPSGGFGQPQHF TGTGCCAGCAGCCCGAGTGGAGGTTTTGGTCAGCCCCAGCATTTT
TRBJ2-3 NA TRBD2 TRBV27 CARPPAGPTDTQYF TGTGCCAGGCCACCAGCGGGGCCCACAGATACGCAGTATTTT
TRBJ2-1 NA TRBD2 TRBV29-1 CSVRTSGIGDEQFF TGCAGCGTAAGAACTAGCGGGATTGGCGATGAGCAGTTCTTC
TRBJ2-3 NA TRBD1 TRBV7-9 CSSRDRNLEGGDTQYF TGTTCCAGCCGGGACAGGAATCTAGAAGGTGGAGATACGCAGTATTTT
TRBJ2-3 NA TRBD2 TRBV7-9 CSSSPRLAGGWGTQYF TGTTCCAGCAGCCCCCGACTAGCGGGGGGTTGGGGTACGCAGTATTTT
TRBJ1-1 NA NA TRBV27 CASSSPGMNTEAFF TGTGCCAGCAGTTCCCCCGGGATGAACACTGAAGCTTTCTTT
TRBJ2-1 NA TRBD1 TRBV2 CASNLAGTGKNEQFF TGTGCCAGCAATTTAGCCGGGACAGGGAAAAATGAGCAGTTCTTC
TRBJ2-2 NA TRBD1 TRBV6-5 CAARQGNTGELFF TGTGCCGCCAGACAGGGCAACACCGGGGAGCTGTTTTTT
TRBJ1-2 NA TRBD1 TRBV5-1 CASSSFGDSRYGYTF TGCGCCAGCAGCTCTTTCGGGGACAGCCGATATGGCTACACCTTC
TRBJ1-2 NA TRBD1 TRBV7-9 CASSLAHGGGTGTGVGYTF TGTGCCAGCAGCTTAGCGCACGGGGGAGGTACCGGGACAGGGGTAGGCTACACCTTC
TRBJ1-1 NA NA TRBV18 CASSPPYQGITEAFF TGTGCCAGCTCACCACCGTATCAGGGGATCACTGAAGCTTTCTTT
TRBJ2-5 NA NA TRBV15 CATSRGWQRQETQYF TGTGCCACCAGCAGAGGTTGGCAGCGCCAAGAGACCCAGTACTTC
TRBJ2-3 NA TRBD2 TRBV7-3 CASSLRRVAGGQYTQYF TGTGCCAGCAGCTTAAGAAGGGTGGCGGGGGGTCAATATACGCAGTATTTT
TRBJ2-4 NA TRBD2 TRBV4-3 CASSRGRGDSKNIQYF TGCGCCAGCAGCCGAGGGCGGGGGGATTCGAAAAACATTCAGTACTTC
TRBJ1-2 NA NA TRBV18 CASSRGLIYGYTF TGTGCCAGCTCACGGGGACTGATCTATGGCTACACCTTC
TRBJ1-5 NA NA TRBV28 CATYVRQPQHF TGTGCCACCTACGTACGTCAGCCCCAGCATTTT
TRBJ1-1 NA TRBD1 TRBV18 CASSPERTGNTEAFF TGTGCCAGCTCACCAGAACGGACAGGGAACACTGAAGCTTTCTTT